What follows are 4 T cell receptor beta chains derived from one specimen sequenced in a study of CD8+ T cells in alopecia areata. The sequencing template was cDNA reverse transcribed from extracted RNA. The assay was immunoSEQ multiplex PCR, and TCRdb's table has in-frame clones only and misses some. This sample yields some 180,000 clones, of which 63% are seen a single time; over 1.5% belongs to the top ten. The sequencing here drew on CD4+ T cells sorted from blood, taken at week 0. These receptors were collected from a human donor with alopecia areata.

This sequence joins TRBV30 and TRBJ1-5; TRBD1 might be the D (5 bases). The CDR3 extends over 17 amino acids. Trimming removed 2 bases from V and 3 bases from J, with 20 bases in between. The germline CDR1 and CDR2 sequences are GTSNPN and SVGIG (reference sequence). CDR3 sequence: CAWSQTGTALFNQPQHF. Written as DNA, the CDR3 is TGTGCCTGGAGTCAAACCGGGACCGCGCTTTTCAATCAGCCCCAGCATTTT.

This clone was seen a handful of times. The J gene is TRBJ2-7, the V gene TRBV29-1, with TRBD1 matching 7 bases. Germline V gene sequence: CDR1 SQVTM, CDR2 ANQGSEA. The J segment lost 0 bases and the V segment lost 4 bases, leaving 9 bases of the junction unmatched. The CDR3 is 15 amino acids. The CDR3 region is CSVAPFGTASYEQYF. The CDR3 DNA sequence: TGCAGCGTTGCCCCCTTCGGGACAGCCTCCTACGAGCAGTACTTC.

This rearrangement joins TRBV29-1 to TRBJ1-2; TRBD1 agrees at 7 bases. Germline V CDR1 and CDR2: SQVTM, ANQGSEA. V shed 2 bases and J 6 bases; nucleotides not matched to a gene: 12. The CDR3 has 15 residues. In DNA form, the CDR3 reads TGCAGCGTTGAACAGAAGACAGGGTTCCGTAATGGCTACACCTTC. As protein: CSVEQKTGFRNGYTF.

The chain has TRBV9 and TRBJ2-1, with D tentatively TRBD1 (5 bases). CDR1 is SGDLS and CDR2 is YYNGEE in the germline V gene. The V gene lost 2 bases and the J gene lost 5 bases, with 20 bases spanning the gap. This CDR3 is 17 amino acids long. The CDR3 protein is CASSVGTLGRADNEQFF. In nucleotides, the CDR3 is TGTGCCAGCAGCGTTGGTACCCTCGGCAGGGCAGACAATGAGCAGTTCTTC.